Listed below are T cell receptor beta chains from one sample, sequenced in a study of shared clonotypes between healthy human individuals. Using immunoSEQ multiplex PCR, the repertoire was profiled, and TCRdb retains in-frame clones only, with some absent. The repertoire consists of around 2.1 million clones, with just over 90% occurring once and the leading ten covering more than 1.5%. The specimen was naive CD8+ T cells from PBMCs. These receptors all stem from a man aged 18 to 30 in good health. Some clones in this sample may be carry-over from other donors' samples. The CDR3 runs from the conserved cysteine through the conserved F or W. Fields, in order: J gene, clone size, D gene, V gene, CDR3 protein, CDR3 DNA. A D gene is named only where the DNA matches it firmly. Size is stated for part of the rows, as once, few or many counts, or as a class when the clone is expanded.

>TRBJ2-1|NA|TRBD2|TRBV11-2
CASSWTSGTYNEQFF
TGTGCCAGCAGCTGGACTAGCGGGACCTACAATGAGCAGTTCTTC
>TRBJ1-1|NA|NA|TRBV4-1
CASSRLPQGSMNTEAFF
TGCGCCAGCAGCCGACTCCCGCAGGGCAGCATGAACACTGAAGCTTTCTTT
>TRBJ1-5|NA|NA|TRBV27
CASSQVGGRLPQHF
TGTGCCAGCAGCCAGGTGGGGGGGCGCCTGCCCCAGCATTTT
>TRBJ2-4|NA|NA|TRBV15
CATSRDGAKNIQYF
TGTGCCACCAGCAGAGATGGGGCCAAAAACATTCAGTACTTC
>TRBJ2-7|NA|TRBD1|TRBV6-1
CASSEWDRGSYEQYF
TGTGCCAGCAGTGAATGGGACAGGGGATCCTACGAGCAGTACTTC
>TRBJ2-3|NA|NA|TRBV28
CASTPEGFRTDTQYF
TGTGCCAGCACCCCGGAGGGATTCCGCACAGATACGCAGTATTTT
>TRBJ2-7|once|TRBD2|TRBV7-8
CASSLRTSGRYDNEQYF
TGTGCCAGCAGCCTCCGGACTAGCGGGAGGTACGATAACGAGCAGTACTTC
>TRBJ2-7|NA|NA|TRBV10-3
CAISEGSQQYF
TGTGCCATCAGTGAAGGGTCGCAGCAGTACTTC
>TRBJ2-7|NA|TRBD2|TRBV7-2
CASSLGWSSGSPYEQYF
TGTGCCAGCAGCTTAGGTTGGAGTAGCGGGAGCCCCTACGAGCAGTACTTC
>TRBJ2-7|NA|TRBD1|TRBV7-9
CASSSQGERSSYEQYF
TGTGCCAGCAGCTCACAGGGGGAAAGGAGCTCCTACGAGCAGTACTTC
>TRBJ1-5|NA|NA|TRBV25-1
CASRGGFDQPQHF
TGTGCCAGCAGGGGAGGGTTCGATCAGCCCCAGCATTTT
>TRBJ2-3|NA|TRBD2|TRBV5-1
CASRWSGLVTDTQYF
TGCGCCAGCAGATGGAGCGGACTAGTCACAGATACGCAGTATTTT
>TRBJ1-1|NA|NA|TRBV4-1
CASSQDPGTRNTEAFF
TGCGCCAGCAGCCAAGATCCAGGGACAAGGAACACTGAAGCTTTCTTT
>TRBJ2-7|NA|TRBD1|TRBV30
CAWKRTGVPRYEQYF
TGTGCCTGGAAGCGGACAGGGGTACCCAGGTACGAGCAGTACTTC
>TRBJ2-7|NA|NA|TRBV27
CASTGAYEQYF
TGTGCCAGCACTGGGGCCTACGAGCAGTACTTC
>TRBJ2-7|NA|TRBD1|TRBV15
CATSSDRGPTYEQYF
TGTGCCACCAGCAGTGACAGGGGGCCTACATACGAGCAGTACTTC
>TRBJ2-1|NA|TRBD2|TRBV14
CASSHLAGGHDNEQFF
TGTGCCAGCAGCCACCTAGCGGGAGGGCACGACAATGAGCAGTTCTTC
>TRBJ2-3|NA|NA|TRBV11-2
CASSFSPVTDTQYF
TGTGCCAGCAGCTTTTCCCCAGTCACAGATACGCAGTATTTT
>TRBJ1-2|NA|NA|TRBV4-3
CASSQGEGVGGYTF
TGCGCCAGCAGCCAAGGAGAGGGAGTGGGTGGCTACACCTTC
>TRBJ1-2|NA|NA|TRBV5-1
CASSHGTDSYGYTF
TGCGCCAGCAGCCACGGGACGGACTCCTATGGCTACACCTTC
>TRBJ2-1|once|NA|TRBV5-6
CASSLPGTEQFF
TGTGCCAGCAGCCTACCAGGGACTGAGCAGTTCTTC
>TRBJ2-1|NA|NA|TRBV11-2
CASIGRGEGNEQFF
TGTGCCAGCATCGGTCGGGGAGAGGGCAATGAGCAGTTCTTC
>TRBJ2-1|once|NA|TRBV6-1
CASDHRYNEQFF
TGTGCCAGCGACCACAGGTACAATGAGCAGTTCTTC
>TRBJ2-7|NA|NA|TRBV28
CASSQTGEGAYEQYF
TGTGCCAGCAGTCAGACAGGGGAGGGGGCCTACGAGCAGTACTTC
>TRBJ2-1|NA|TRBD2|TRBV27
CASSLNDYTTSPRVGEQFF
TGTGCCAGCAGTCTAAACGACTACACGACTAGCCCCCGAGTGGGTGAGCAGTTCTTC
>TRBJ2-1|NA|NA|TRBV6-6
CASSSVGNEQFF
TGTGCCAGCAGTTCAGTGGGCAATGAGCAGTTCTTC
>TRBJ2-6|NA|NA|TRBV28
CASSLHINSGANVLTF
TGTGCCAGCAGTTTACATATTAACTCTGGGGCCAACGTCCTGACTTTC